The rows below give T cell receptor beta chains drawn from one sample of a study of cytomegalovirus exposure and HLA in healthy donors. TCRdb keeps only in-frame clones here, not all; method: immunoSEQ multiplex PCR. This sample yields some 70,000 clones, of which 96% are seen a single time; over 2% belongs to the top ten. The specimen sequenced was PBMCs. These receptors all stem from a man aged 18-30 years in good health and CMV-seronegative. Each CDR3 is given without its conserved first and last residue. Fields, in order: J gene, clone size, D gene, V gene, CDR3 protein. D genes are given only for firm matches. Expanded clones are given a class, and other clones once, few, many or no size at all.

j_gene: TRBJ1-2; abundance: once; d_gene: TRBD1; v_gene: TRBV28; CDR3aa: ASTRQGVNYGYT
j_gene: TRBJ2-2; abundance: -; d_gene: TRBD2; v_gene: TRBV9; CDR3aa: ASSVEAASGTGELF
j_gene: TRBJ1-1; abundance: -; d_gene: -; v_gene: TRBV18; CDR3aa: ASSPPASTQGAF
j_gene: TRBJ2-6; abundance: -; d_gene: -; v_gene: TRBV5-1; CDR3aa: ASSLTGTSGANVLT
j_gene: TRBJ1-2; abundance: -; d_gene: -; v_gene: TRBV4-1; CDR3aa: ASSQEWTGNYGYT
j_gene: TRBJ2-2; abundance: -; d_gene: TRBD1; v_gene: TRBV27; CDR3aa: ASRDRAGTGELF
j_gene: TRBJ2-1; abundance: -; d_gene: -; v_gene: TRBV18; CDR3aa: ASSPFEGDNEQF
j_gene: TRBJ2-1; abundance: -; d_gene: TRBD1; v_gene: TRBV29-1; CDR3aa: SARQGSYNEQF
j_gene: TRBJ2-7; abundance: once; d_gene: -; v_gene: TRBV28; CDR3aa: ASSPTGAYEQY
j_gene: TRBJ1-1; abundance: -; d_gene: TRBD1; v_gene: TRBV5-1; CDR3aa: ASSPGQNEAF
j_gene: TRBJ2-1; abundance: -; d_gene: -; v_gene: TRBV5-1; CDR3aa: ASSLAWGSGNEQF
j_gene: TRBJ1-5; abundance: -; d_gene: -; v_gene: TRBV7-3; CDR3aa: ASSSETVPWH
j_gene: TRBJ1-2; abundance: -; d_gene: -; v_gene: TRBV30; CDR3aa: AWSRQAYGYT
j_gene: TRBJ1-6; abundance: -; d_gene: TRBD1; v_gene: TRBV7-9; CDR3aa: ASSPGTGASLSSPLH
j_gene: TRBJ2-7; abundance: -; d_gene: TRBD1; v_gene: TRBV5-1; CDR3aa: ASSLGGTGDYEQY
j_gene: TRBJ2-3; abundance: -; d_gene: TRBD1; v_gene: TRBV11-2; CDR3aa: ASRQTGWGTTDTQY
j_gene: TRBJ2-1; abundance: -; d_gene: TRBD1; v_gene: TRBV2; CDR3aa: ASSEAVPGGGEQF
j_gene: TRBJ1-1; abundance: -; d_gene: -; v_gene: TRBV25-1; CDR3aa: ASSDHKNTEAF
j_gene: TRBJ2-2; abundance: -; d_gene: -; v_gene: TRBV5-4; CDR3aa: ASSLAAGQDGELF
j_gene: TRBJ1-1; abundance: -; d_gene: -; v_gene: TRBV4-1; CDR3aa: ASSQASNTEAF
j_gene: TRBJ1-1; abundance: -; d_gene: -; v_gene: TRBV27; CDR3aa: ASSLMGHTEAF
j_gene: TRBJ2-7; abundance: -; d_gene: TRBD1; v_gene: TRBV28; CDR3aa: ASSLAGQGASYEQY
j_gene: TRBJ2-2; abundance: -; d_gene: -; v_gene: TRBV13; CDR3aa: ASSLLAGVNTGELF
j_gene: TRBJ1-2; abundance: -; d_gene: -; v_gene: TRBV28; CDR3aa: ASSSGVPGYT
j_gene: TRBJ1-1; abundance: -; d_gene: -; v_gene: TRBV6-6; CDR3aa: ASSYSAENTEAF
j_gene: TRBJ1-1; abundance: -; d_gene: TRBD1; v_gene: TRBV11-2; CDR3aa: ASSVSLGTGGTEAF
j_gene: TRBJ1-1; abundance: once; d_gene: TRBD1; v_gene: TRBV4-1; CDR3aa: ASSQEQGVNAF
j_gene: TRBJ1-2; abundance: -; d_gene: -; v_gene: TRBV19; CDR3aa: ATGQTGGYT
j_gene: TRBJ1-1; abundance: -; d_gene: -; v_gene: TRBV4-1; CDR3aa: ASSQDSRMNTEAF
j_gene: TRBJ2-3; abundance: -; d_gene: -; v_gene: TRBV21-1; CDR3aa: ASSKEVGDTQY
j_gene: TRBJ1-1; abundance: -; d_gene: TRBD1; v_gene: TRBV18; CDR3aa: ASSPRSGTVGTNTEAF
j_gene: TRBJ2-3; abundance: -; d_gene: -; v_gene: TRBV2; CDR3aa: ASINLSPSTDTQY
j_gene: TRBJ1-1; abundance: -; d_gene: -; v_gene: TRBV5-5; CDR3aa: ASSLERGRAVEAF
j_gene: TRBJ1-1; abundance: -; d_gene: -; v_gene: TRBV7-2; CDR3aa: ASSRRTAITEAF
j_gene: TRBJ1-2; abundance: -; d_gene: TRBD1; v_gene: TRBV10-3; CDR3aa: AISETTGIYGYT
j_gene: TRBJ2-7; abundance: -; d_gene: -; v_gene: TRBV2; CDR3aa: ASSEERSYEQY
j_gene: TRBJ1-2; abundance: -; d_gene: -; v_gene: TRBV23-1; CDR3aa: ASSHSDRSYGYT
j_gene: TRBJ1-2; abundance: -; d_gene: -; v_gene: TRBV19; CDR3aa: ASTQFTVGYGYT
j_gene: TRBJ2-3; abundance: -; d_gene: TRBD2; v_gene: TRBV11-2; CDR3aa: ASRHSRAGEGDTQY
j_gene: TRBJ1-2; abundance: -; d_gene: -; v_gene: TRBV9; CDR3aa: ASSNATAYFYGYT
j_gene: TRBJ2-7; abundance: -; d_gene: TRBD2; v_gene: TRBV7-2; CDR3aa: ASSPLTGGFGEQY
j_gene: TRBJ1-1; abundance: once; d_gene: -; v_gene: TRBV19; CDR3aa: ASSIFPGKNTEAF
j_gene: TRBJ1-2; abundance: -; d_gene: TRBD1; v_gene: TRBV5-6; CDR3aa: ASSLRQGKSPYGYT
j_gene: TRBJ2-1; abundance: -; d_gene: -; v_gene: TRBV5-1; CDR3aa: ASRRLEAEQF
j_gene: TRBJ2-1; abundance: -; d_gene: TRBD1; v_gene: TRBV5-4; CDR3aa: ASREGGQGDEQF
j_gene: TRBJ2-2; abundance: -; d_gene: TRBD1; v_gene: TRBV5-5; CDR3aa: ASSSGTGTGELF
j_gene: TRBJ2-1; abundance: -; d_gene: -; v_gene: TRBV19; CDR3aa: ASHLPGAPVNNEQF
j_gene: TRBJ2-6; abundance: -; d_gene: -; v_gene: TRBV18; CDR3aa: ASSPIAVSGANVLT
j_gene: TRBJ2-5; abundance: -; d_gene: TRBD1; v_gene: TRBV6-5; CDR3aa: ASSQGAGETQY
j_gene: TRBJ1-2; abundance: -; d_gene: TRBD1; v_gene: TRBV6-6; CDR3aa: ASRPEGVRQGGGYT
j_gene: TRBJ2-7; abundance: -; d_gene: TRBD1; v_gene: TRBV19; CDR3aa: ASSASDRGYEQY
j_gene: TRBJ2-7; abundance: -; d_gene: -; v_gene: TRBV9; CDR3aa: ASSVDSGSSYEQY
j_gene: TRBJ2-2; abundance: -; d_gene: -; v_gene: TRBV27; CDR3aa: ASSLSRQGIAGELF
j_gene: TRBJ1-1; abundance: -; d_gene: -; v_gene: TRBV2; CDR3aa: ASKSFLMNTEAF
j_gene: TRBJ2-5; abundance: -; d_gene: -; v_gene: TRBV25-1; CDR3aa: ASSGKTVAEETQY